These 2 T cell receptor beta chains originate from one sample sequenced in a study of persistence of HIV-infected CD4 T cells. These TCRs are of unknown antigen specificity. This was the immunoSEQ version 4 assay in survey mode. Sequencing used immunoSEQ multiplex PCR; TCRdb keeps in-frame clones, though not all of them. The table shows about 43,000 clones, with 80% to 90% occurring only once. Anti-CD3/anti-CD28 beads served as a nonspecific positive control stimulus. Responding CD4+ T cells were sorted by upregulation of both CD40 ligand and CD69. Specimen: CD4+ T cells sorted from PBMCs after roughly 19-hour stimulation, collected from a patient who received antiretroviral therapy. These receptors all come from an adult man with HIV who was CMV-seropositive.

The genes are TRBV4-1 and TRBJ1-2; TRBD1 might be the D (6 bases). CDR1 MGHRA and CDR2 YSYEKL come from the germline V gene. Trimming removed 4 bases from V and 2 bases from J, with 14 bases in between. The CDR3 runs to 15 residues. The CDR3 sequence: CASSLGGQGNYGYTF. CDR3 DNA: TGCGCCAGCAGCCTTGGAGGGCAGGGGAACTATGGCTACACCTTC.

This sequence joins TRBV12-5 and TRBJ1-2; TRBD1 aligns across 10 bases. V was pared by 6 bases and J by 4 bases, with 5 bases of the junction left unmatched. Germline CDR1 is LGHNT and CDR2 is FRNRAP. There are 14 residues in the CDR3. In DNA form, the CDR3 reads TGTGCTAGTGGGCGGGACAGGGGAGTCTATGGCTACACCTTC. This gives the protein CASGRDRGVYGYTF.